The present entry profiles one TCR beta chain with its context. In the authors' methods: Using reference gene primer amplification, nucleated cell counts were estimated. Data came from immunoSEQ multiplex PCR; TCRdb stores just in-frame clones and leaves some out. For V, J and clone size, that table is used; D and trimming come from the DNA. The sample gives 200,000 to 250,000 clones, roughly 85% of which show up once; nearly 5% is in the top ten. Exposed enrollees encountered a COVID-19 case at some point within 2 weeks before study entry. The germline gives CDR1 MNHNY, CDR2 SVGAGI (reference sequence). V was pared by 5 bases and J by 2 bases, with 7 bases between. This CDR3 contains 14 residues. The data derive from a study of blood T cell repertoires in COVID-19.

This sequence originates from a woman between 45 and 65 years old who had been exposed to COVID-19. The J gene is TRBJ2-6, the V gene TRBV6-6, with no clear D. The specimen sequenced was PBMCs or T cells enriched from blood (not recorded which). This chain's CDR3 is CASSHIPGANVLTF. The CDR3 region has the DNA TGTGCCAGCAGTCACATTCCTGGGGCCAACGTCCTGACTTTC.